The T cell receptor (beta chain) under discussion was sequenced for a study of blood T cells in healthy people across ages. Overall study results and limits: It was the long-lived donors that had more naive CD4+ cells and higher diversity than aged donors. The donors' CMV status was not determined, possibly confounding changes in expanded clonotypes.

Comment on this clonotype: No antigen is known for it.

The junction had 7 bases not matched to a gene; V was cut back by 6 bases and J by 6 bases. There are 15 residues in the CDR3. The germline V gene encodes CDR1 MGHDK and CDR2 SYGVNS. Combining a sample-barcoded 5' primer with a J-beta primer mix, a second PCR ran for roughly 6 to 12 cycles. TCRdb itself ran the 5' RACE reads through MiXCR, one entry per CDR3 protein. The sample contains 1.2 million to 1.5 million distinct CDR3 sequences, 42% of which appear only once. Healthy Caucasian individuals from Russia aged roughly 6 to 95 served as donors. The authors isolated at least 6.5 million PBMCs per sample.

The receptor comes from a young woman in good health. The chain combines TRBV25-1 with TRBJ2-1, with 11 bases identical to TRBD1. The sample taken for sequencing was blood. The CDR3 reads CASSDHGQGANEQFF. The CDR3 region has the DNA TGTGCCAGCAGCGACCACGGACAGGGGGCCAATGAGCAGTTCTTC.